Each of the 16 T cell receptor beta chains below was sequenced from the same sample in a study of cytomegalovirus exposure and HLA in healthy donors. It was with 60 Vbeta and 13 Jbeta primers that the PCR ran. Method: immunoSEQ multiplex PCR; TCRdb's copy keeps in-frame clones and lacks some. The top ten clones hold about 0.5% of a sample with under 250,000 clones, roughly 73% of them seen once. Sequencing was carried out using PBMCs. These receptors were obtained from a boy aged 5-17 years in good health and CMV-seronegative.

This CDR3 is CASSEESRTYEQYF. CDR3 nucleotide sequence: TGTGCCAGCAGTGAAGAGAGCAGGACCTACGAGCAGTACTTC. The rearrangement joins TRBV6-1 to TRBJ2-7; no clear D gene. Germline assignment: CDR1 MNHNS and CDR2 SASEGT. V was cut by 1 base and J by 2 bases, with 9 bases left in between. The CDR3 runs to 14 residues.

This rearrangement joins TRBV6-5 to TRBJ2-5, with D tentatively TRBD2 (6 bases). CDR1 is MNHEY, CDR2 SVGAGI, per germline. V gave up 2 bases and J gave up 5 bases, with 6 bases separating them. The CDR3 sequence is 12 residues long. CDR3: CASSYGRETQYF. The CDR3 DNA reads TGTGCCAGCAGTTACGGGAGGGAGACCCAGTACTTC.

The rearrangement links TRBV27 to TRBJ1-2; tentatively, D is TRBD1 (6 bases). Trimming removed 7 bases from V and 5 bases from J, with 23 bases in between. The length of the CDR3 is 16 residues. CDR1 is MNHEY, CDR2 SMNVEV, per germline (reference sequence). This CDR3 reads CASTNRAYPPYYGYTF. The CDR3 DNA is TGTGCCAGCACCAACAGGGCCTATCCCCCTTATTATGGCTACACCTTC.

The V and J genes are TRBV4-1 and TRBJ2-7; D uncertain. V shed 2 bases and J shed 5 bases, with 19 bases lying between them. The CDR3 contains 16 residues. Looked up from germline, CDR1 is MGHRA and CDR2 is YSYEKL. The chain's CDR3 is CASSQLYFSAPHEQYF. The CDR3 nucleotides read TGCGCCAGCAGCCAACTTTACTTCTCCGCCCCCCACGAGCAGTACTTC.

The chain's CDR3 is CASSPGRNEQYF. CDR3 nucleotides: TGTGCCAGCAGTCCGGGGAGGAACGAGCAGTACTTC. V is TRBV6-5 and J is TRBJ2-7; perhaps TRBD2 as D (6 bases). The germline V gene encodes CDR1 MNHEY and CDR2 SVGAGI. V was pared by 5 bases and J by 5 bases, with 10 bases between. The CDR3 loop spans 12 amino acids.

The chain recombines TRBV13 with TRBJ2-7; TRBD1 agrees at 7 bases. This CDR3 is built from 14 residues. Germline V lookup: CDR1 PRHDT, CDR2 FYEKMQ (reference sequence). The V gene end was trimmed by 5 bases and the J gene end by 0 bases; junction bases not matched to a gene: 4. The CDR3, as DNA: TGTGCCAGCAGCCCGACAGGGAGCTCCTACGAGCAGTACTTC. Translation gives CASSPTGSSYEQYF.

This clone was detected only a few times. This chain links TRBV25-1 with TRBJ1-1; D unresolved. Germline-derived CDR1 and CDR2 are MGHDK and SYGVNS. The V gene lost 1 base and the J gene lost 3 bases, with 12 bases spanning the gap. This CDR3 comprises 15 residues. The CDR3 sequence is CASSEWGDQDTEAFF. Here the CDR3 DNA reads TGTGCCAGCAGTGAATGGGGAGATCAGGACACTGAAGCTTTCTTT. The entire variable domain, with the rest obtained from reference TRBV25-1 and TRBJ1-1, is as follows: EADIYQTPRYLVIGTGKKITLECSQTMGHDKMYWYQQDPGMELHLIHYSYGVNSTEKGDLSSESTVSRIRTEHFPLTLESARPSHTSQYLCASSEWGDQDTEAFFGQGTRLTVV.

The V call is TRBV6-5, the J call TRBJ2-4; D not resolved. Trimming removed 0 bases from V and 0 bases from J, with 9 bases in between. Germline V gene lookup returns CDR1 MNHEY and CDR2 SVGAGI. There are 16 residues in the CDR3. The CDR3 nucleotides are TGTGCCAGCAGTTACTCTGCCAGATTAGCCAAAAACATTCAGTACTTC. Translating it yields CASSYSARLAKNIQYF.

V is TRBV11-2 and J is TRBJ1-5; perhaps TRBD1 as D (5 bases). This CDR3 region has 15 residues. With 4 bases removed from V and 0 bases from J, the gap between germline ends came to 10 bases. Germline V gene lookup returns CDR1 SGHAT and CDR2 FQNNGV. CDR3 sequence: CASSYWGGSNQPQHF. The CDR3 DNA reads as TGTGCCAGCAGCTACTGGGGGGGTAGCAATCAGCCCCAGCATTTT.

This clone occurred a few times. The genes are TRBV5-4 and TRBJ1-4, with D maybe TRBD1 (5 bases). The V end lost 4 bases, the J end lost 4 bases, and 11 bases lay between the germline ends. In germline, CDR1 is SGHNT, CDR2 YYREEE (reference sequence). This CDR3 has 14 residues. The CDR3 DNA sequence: TGTGCCAGCAGCGGCGACAGACGTAATGAAAAACTGTTTTTT. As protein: CASSGDRRNEKLFF.

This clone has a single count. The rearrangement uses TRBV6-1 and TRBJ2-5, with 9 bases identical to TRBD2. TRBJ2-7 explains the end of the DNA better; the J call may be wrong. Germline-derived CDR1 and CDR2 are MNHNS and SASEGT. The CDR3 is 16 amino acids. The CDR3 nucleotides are TGTGCCAGCAGTGTGCTAGCGGGGATCGACTCCTACGAGCAGTACTTC. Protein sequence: CASSVLAGIDSYEQYF.

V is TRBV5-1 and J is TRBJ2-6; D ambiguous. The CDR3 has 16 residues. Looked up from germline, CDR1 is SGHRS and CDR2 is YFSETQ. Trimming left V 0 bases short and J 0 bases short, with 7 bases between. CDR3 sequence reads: CASSLVFGSGANVLTF. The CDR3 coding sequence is TGCGCCAGCAGCTTGGTCTTCGGCTCTGGGGCCAACGTCCTGACTTTC.

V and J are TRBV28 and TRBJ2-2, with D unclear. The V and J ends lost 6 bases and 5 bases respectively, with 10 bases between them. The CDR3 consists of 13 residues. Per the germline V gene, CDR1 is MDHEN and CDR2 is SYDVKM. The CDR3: CASSLESTGELFF. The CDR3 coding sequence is TGTGCCAGCAGCCTAGAGTCTACCGGGGAGCTGTTTTTT.

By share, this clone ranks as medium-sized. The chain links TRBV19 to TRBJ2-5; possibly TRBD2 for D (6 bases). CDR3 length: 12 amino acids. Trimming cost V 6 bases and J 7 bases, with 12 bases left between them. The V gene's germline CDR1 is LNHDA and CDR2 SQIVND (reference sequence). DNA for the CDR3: TGTGCCAGTAGCAGGAGGAGGGGGACCCAGTACTTC. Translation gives CASSRRRGTQYF.

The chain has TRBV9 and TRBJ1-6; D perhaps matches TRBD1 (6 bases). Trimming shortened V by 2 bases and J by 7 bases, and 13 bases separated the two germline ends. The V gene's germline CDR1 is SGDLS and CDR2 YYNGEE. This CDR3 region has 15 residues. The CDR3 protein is CASSVGGPGNSPLHF. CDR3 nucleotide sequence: TGTGCCAGCAGCGTGGGGGGGCCAGGGAATTCACCCCTCCACTTT.

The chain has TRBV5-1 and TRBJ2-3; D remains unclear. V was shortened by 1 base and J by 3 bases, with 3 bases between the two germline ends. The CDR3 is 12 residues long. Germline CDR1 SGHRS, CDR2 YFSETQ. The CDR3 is CASSLLTDTQYF. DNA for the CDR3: TGCGCCAGCAGCTTGTTAACAGATACGCAGTATTTT. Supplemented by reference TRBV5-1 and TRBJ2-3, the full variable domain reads KAGVTQTPRYLIKTRGQQVTLSCSPISGHRSVSWYQQTPGQGLQFLFEYFSETQRNKGNFPGRFSGRQFSNSRSEMNVSTLELGDSALYLCASSLLTDTQYFGPGTRLTVL.